These 26 T cell receptor beta chains originate from one sample sequenced in a study of cytomegalovirus exposure and HLA in healthy donors (dated by TCRdb to 2016 to 2017). The library relied on the immunoSEQ multiplex PCR assay. The multiplex PCR relied on a mix of 60 forward primers for TCR Vbeta segments and 13 reverse primers for TCR Jbeta segments. In TCRdb, the immuneACCESS table is reduced to in-frame sequences with V and J assigned. These tables do not hold every clone; where another copy was compared, an unresolved V gene accounts for under half, and the others remain unexplained. Present in this sample are 50,000 to 65,000 clones, about 81% of which were seen just once. Less than 7% of the sample lies in the top ten. The sequenced sample was PBMCs. The receptors derive from a woman younger than 45 in good health and CMV-seronegative.

This sequence joins TRBV6-6 and TRBJ2-5; D might be TRBD1 (6 bases). Germline V gene sequence: CDR1 MNHNY, CDR2 SVGAGI (reference sequence). The CDR3 sequence is 14 residues long. V dropped 2 bases and J dropped 5 bases, with 12 bases sitting between them. The CDR3, as DNA: TGTGCCAGCAGTTACAGCAGGGGCGTCGAGACCCAGTACTTC. Amino acids: CASSYSRGVETQYF.

The chain employs TRBV4-3 and TRBJ2-6; D gene unclear. CDR1 is LGHNA, CDR2 YSLEER, per germline. V was shortened by 4 bases and J by 0 bases, with 13 bases between the two germline ends. The CDR3 runs 17 residues. CDR3 in DNA: TGCGCCAGCAGCCCTGTTTTGAAGCCCTCTGGGGCCAACGTCCTGACTTTC. It is translated as CASSPVLKPSGANVLTF.

This chain connects TRBV9 to TRBJ1-1, with 8 nucleotides matching TRBD1. The CDR3 extends over 14 amino acids. Germline CDR1 SGDLS, CDR2 YYNGEE. Losses at the gene ends were 4 bases for V and 4 bases for J; bases not matched to a gene: 6. The CDR3 sequence is CASSRTGWSTEAFF. CDR3 nucleotide sequence: TGTGCCAGCAGCAGGACAGGGTGGAGCACTGAAGCTTTCTTT.

The chain links TRBV6-6 to TRBJ2-7; D gene ambiguous. Germline V gene data show CDR1 as MNHNY and CDR2 as SVGAGI (reference sequence). CDR3 length: 15 residues. Trimming shortened V by 1 base and J by 6 bases, and 16 bases separated the two germline ends. As DNA, the CDR3 is TGTGCCAGCAGTTACTTGGCAGGTGGCCTCGCCGAGCAGTACGTC. Translating gives CASSYLAGGLAEQYV.

In the case of this clone: Its ends do not fully match the called genes, so a read error is possible. V and J are TRBV7-9 and TRBJ1-1, with a weak D call TRBD1 (6 bases). CDR1 and CDR2 (germline): SEHNR, FQNEAQ (reference sequence). The CDR3 is 12 amino acids. The CDR3 region is CSSSVQGSEAFF. DNA for the CDR3: TGTTCCAGCAGCGTACAGGGCTCTGAAGCTTTCTTT.

The table lists this clone with a count of one. The rearrangement links TRBV7-9 to TRBJ1-1; 7 nucleotides agree with TRBD1. The CDR3 covers 14 residues. In germline, CDR1 is SEHNR, CDR2 FQNEAQ (reference sequence). V shed 7 bases, J shed 4 bases, and the junction held 9 bases outside the gene matches. For the CDR3, the DNA is TGTGCCAGCACCCCGGGAGGGGGCAGCACTGAAGCTTTCTTT. It encodes CASTPGGGSTEAFF.

The chain is built from TRBV28 and TRBJ1-2, with TRBD1 matching over 10 bases. This CDR3 region has 16 residues. J was trimmed by 3 bases and V by 1 base; bases with no gene match: 5. Germline V gene lookup returns CDR1 MDHEN and CDR2 SYDVKM. CDR3 sequence reads: CASSLFGDRGHYGYTF. CDR3 nucleotide sequence: TGTGCCAGCAGTTTATTCGGGGACAGGGGACACTATGGCTACACCTTC.

This chain connects TRBV27 to TRBJ2-5; D gene uncertain. Germline loops: CDR1 MNHEY, CDR2 SMNVEV (reference sequence). This CDR3 is built from 15 residues. Trimming stripped 3 bases from V and 5 bases from J, with 16 bases between. The CDR3 reads CASSFSPAPRETQYF. As DNA, the CDR3 is TGTGCCAGCAGTTTCTCCCCTGCACCCCGGGAGACCCAGTACTTC.

The chain carries TRBV13 and TRBJ1-2; D is undetermined. The CDR3 covers 11 residues. Germline V gives CDR1 PRHDT, CDR2 FYEKMQ (reference sequence). V was shortened by 5 bases and J by 6 bases, with 7 bases between the two germline ends. CDR3 bases: TGTGCCAGCAGCCCGGGGAATGGCTACACCTTC. Amino acid sequence: CASSPGNGYTF.

The CDR3 nucleotides read TGCGCCAGCAGCTTGGAAGGGGGCACAACTGAAGCTTTCTTT. Translation gives CASSLEGGTTEAFF. The chain employs TRBV5-1 and TRBJ1-1, with 7 bases matching TRBD1. The CDR3 is 14 amino acids. With V trimmed by 0 bases and J by 5 bases, 4 bases remained unmatched. Germline V gene lookup returns CDR1 SGHRS and CDR2 YFSETQ.

This clone was recorded a few times. The chain uses TRBV6-1 and TRBJ2-7; 8 bases align to TRBD2. V dropped 0 bases and J dropped 9; count of bases not matched to a gene: 16. This CDR3 contains 17 residues. From germline, CDR1 is MNHNS and CDR2 SASEGT. Here the CDR3 reads CASSEAGSGGFYAGQYV. For the CDR3, the DNA is TGTGCCAGCAGTGAAGCGGGCTCGGGAGGGTTCTACGCAGGGCAGTACGTC.

The chain carries TRBV5-1 and TRBJ1-1; D perhaps matches TRBD1 (5 bases). CDR3 length equals 16 residues. From germline, CDR1 is SGHRS and CDR2 YFSETQ. V was cut by 4 bases and J by 5 bases, with 21 bases left in between. The CDR3 loop is CASSISGTPPKTEAFF. The CDR3 nucleotides read TGCGCCAGCAGCATATCCGGGACTCCCCCGAAGACTGAAGCTTTCTTT.

This chain uses TRBV5-5 with TRBJ2-1; 7 bases fit TRBD2. Trimming removed 5 bases from V and 4 bases from J; junction bases left unmatched: 9. Germline lookup yields CDR1 SGHKS and CDR2 YYEKEE (reference sequence). The CDR3 has 15 amino acids. DNA of the CDR3: TGTGCCAGCAGAATACCGGGACTACCATACAATGAGCAGTTCTTC. It codes for CASRIPGLPYNEQFF.

V gene TRBV28 combines with J gene TRBJ1-3, with D unresolved. V lost 6 bases and J 4 bases, leaving 7 bases between the germline ends. CDR3 size: 12 residues. CDR1 MDHEN and CDR2 SYDVKM come from the germline V gene. CDR3 sequence reads: CASSREGNTIYF. As DNA, the CDR3 is TGTGCCAGCAGCCGTGAGGGAAACACCATATATTTT. The full variable domain, with the rest looked up from reference TRBV28 and TRBJ1-3, is DVKVTQSSRYLVKRTGEKVFLECVQDMDHENMFWYRQDPGLGLRLIYFSYDVKMKEKGDIPEGYSVSREKKERFSLILESASTNQTSMYLCASSREGNTIYFGEGSWLTVV.

The chain carries TRBV11-3 and TRBJ2-3; 12 bases map to TRBD2. CDR1 is SGHNT and CDR2 is YENEEA in the germline V gene. Trimming took 5 bases from V and 4 from J; bases not matched to a gene: 10. CDR3 size: 17 residues. The CDR3: CASSLSTSGSNPDTQYF. In DNA form, the CDR3 reads TGTGCCAGCAGCCTGTCGACTAGCGGGAGTAATCCAGATACGCAGTATTTT. The variable domain in full, with the rest retrieved from reference TRBV11-3 and TRBJ2-3, is EAGVVQSPRYKIIEKKQPVAFWCNPISGHNTLYWYLQNLGQGPELLIRYENEEAVDDSQLPKDRFSAERLKGVDSTLKIQPAELGDSAVYLCASSLSTSGSNPDTQYFGPGTRLTVL.

V is TRBV15 and J is TRBJ2-2; D uncertain. V lost 5 bases and J 0 bases, leaving 7 bases between the germline ends. The CDR3 totals 14 residues. The germline CDR1 and CDR2 sequences are LNHNV and YYDKDF (reference sequence). The CDR3 region has the DNA TGTGCCACCAGCGGGCACACGAACACCGGGGAGCTGTTTTTT. Protein product: CATSGHTNTGELFF. Based on the CDR3 plus reference TRBV15 and TRBJ2-2, the full variable domain is DAMVIQNPRYQVTQFGKPVTLSCSQTLNHNVMYWYQQKSSQAPKLLFHYYDKDFNNEADTPDNFQSRRPNTSFCFLDIRSPGLGDTAMYLCATSGHTNTGELFFGEGSRLTVL.

The V and J genes are TRBV11-2 and TRBJ2-2, with a possible D match to TRBD1 (6 bases). Per the germline V gene, CDR1 is SGHAT and CDR2 is FQNNGV. The V and J ends lost 5 bases and 1 base respectively, with 8 bases between them. This CDR3 region has 14 residues. CDR3 loop: CASSLTGNTGELFF. CDR3 DNA sequence: TGTGCCAGCAGCCTGACAGGGAACACCGGGGAGCTGTTTTTT.

This chain links TRBV14 with TRBJ2-1; 7 bases are shared with TRBD2. V shed 2 bases, J shed 6 bases, and the junction held 1 base outside the gene matches. Germline V gene lookup returns CDR1 SGHDN and CDR2 FVKESK. The CDR3 has 13 residues. CDR3 bases: TGTGCCAGCAGCCAAACGGGGGGCAATGAGCAGTTCTTC. This codes for CASSQTGGNEQFF.

The chain uses TRBV14 and TRBJ2-7; tentatively, D is TRBD1 (7 bases). V was cut by 4 bases and J by 4 bases, with 20 bases left in between. CDR1 and CDR2 from the germline V gene are SGHDN and FVKESK. CDR3 length: 16 residues. CDR3 in amino acids: CASSRRRGPGLYEQYF. DNA for the CDR3: TGTGCCAGCAGCCGACGGAGGGGGCCAGGGCTATACGAGCAGTACTTC.

Comments on this clone: Different DNA sequences within this sample yield the same CDR3. The rearrangement uses TRBV7-2 and TRBJ1-2; 7 bases map to TRBD1. Unmatched junction bases numbered 6, after V lost 1 base and J lost 4 bases. Germline V gene data show CDR1 as SGHTA and CDR2 as FQGNSA. CDR3 size: 15 residues. CDR3 loop: CASSLDQDRLYGYTF. In DNA form, the CDR3 reads TGTGCCAGCAGCTTAGATCAGGACAGGCTCTATGGCTACACCTTC.

The chain recombines TRBV2 with TRBJ2-1; 10 nucleotides align to TRBD2. Trimming cost V 4 bases and J 9 bases; bases outside gene matches: 9. CDR1 SNHLY and CDR2 FYNNEI come from the germline V gene. The CDR3 has 15 residues. For the CDR3, the DNA is TGTGCCAGCAGTGCCCCGCCTAGCGGGAGAGCTGAGCAGTTCTTC. Its translation: CASSAPPSGRAEQFF.

The chain is built from TRBV10-2 and TRBJ2-1, with 11 bases aligning to TRBD2. There are 18 residues in the CDR3. The germline V gene has CDR1 WSHSY and CDR2 SAAADI. Trimming took 2 bases from V and 4 from J; bases not matched to a gene: 10. CDR3 protein: CASSEPLVAGGPYNEQFF. The CDR3 DNA follows: TGCGCCAGCAGTGAGCCCCTAGTAGCGGGAGGGCCTTACAATGAGCAGTTCTTC.

V gene TRBV29-1 combines with J gene TRBJ1-1; D is uncertain. The CDR3 is 14 amino acids. Trimming took 3 bases from V and 0 from J, leaving 11 bases between them. Germline values: CDR1 SQVTM, CDR2 ANQGSEA. The CDR3 nucleotides read TGCAGCGTTGATCCCCGGGATTTGAACACTGAAGCTTTCTTT. Translating gives CSVDPRDLNTEAFF.

CDR3 sequence (DNA): TGCGCCAGCAGTCAACAGGGTAACTCCTACGAGCAGTACGTC. It specifies CASSQQGNSYEQYV. The chain is built from TRBV23-1 and TRBJ2-7, with D maybe TRBD1 (5 bases). TRBV23-1 is labeled an ORF, and its function is uncertain. V was shortened by 2 bases and J by 0 bases, with 8 bases between the two germline ends. This CDR3 spans 14 amino acids.

The genes are TRBV27 and TRBJ1-4; TRBD1 agrees at 9 bases. This CDR3 has 16 residues. Germline V gene lookup returns CDR1 MNHEY and CDR2 SMNVEV (reference sequence). V shed 5 bases, J shed 0 bases, and the junction held 4 bases outside the gene matches. The CDR3 DNA reads TGTGCCAGCAGTCCGACAGGGGGGGCAACTAATGAAAAACTGTTTTTT. This gives the protein CASSPTGGATNEKLFF. Filled out from reference TRBV27 and TRBJ1-4, the complete variable domain reads EAQVTQNPRYLITVTGKKLTVTCSQNMNHEYMSWYRQDPGLGLRQIYYSMNVEVTDKGDVPEGYKVSRKEKRNFPLILESPSPNQTSLYFCASSPTGGATNEKLFFGSGTQLSVL.

This clone came up a few times. V gene TRBV9 combines with J gene TRBJ1-2; weak D call: TRBD1 (5 bases). Germline CDR1 and CDR2: SGDLS and YYNGEE. V was shortened by 0 bases and J by 8 bases, with 20 bases between the two germline ends. The CDR3 is made up of 16 amino acids. CDR3: CASSVARGKGIGGYTF. The CDR3 DNA sequence: TGTGCCAGCAGCGTAGCTCGCGGCAAGGGGATAGGAGGCTACACCTTC.